This T cell receptor beta chain emerged from a study of cytomegalovirus exposure and HLA in healthy donors. Study-level information: Unique TCRs from HLA-typed donors, approximately 80 million of them, were held in an early data release.

Study results and caveats: Analysis was carried out at a later point, and it linked a missense DCLRE1C variant to TCR beta V- and J-gene trimming. HLA alleles showed associations with 16,951 TCR beta sequences in a later analysis, at a 0.05 false discovery rate. Researchers left out some V segments, among them TRBV6-2 and TRBV6-3, as indistinguishable.

Comment on this clone: Its antigen is unidentified.

CDR1 LNHDA and CDR2 SQIVND come from the germline V gene (reference sequence). The CDR3 sequence is 12 residues long. PCR used 60 Vbeta primers and 13 Jbeta primers. Sequenced by immunoSEQ multiplex PCR; TCRdb stores in-frame clones only, minus some. The table includes approximately 73,000 clones, approximately 57% detected once. The sample taken for sequencing was PBMCs. The chain has TRBV19 and TRBJ2-2, with a possible D match to TRBD2 (5 bases). The sequence came from a man younger than 40 in good health and CMV-seropositive. CDR3 in amino acids: CALMRDTGELFF. As DNA, the CDR3 is TGTGCACTCATGCGGGACACCGGGGAGCTGTTTTTT. The whole variable domain, filled in from reference TRBV19 and TRBJ2-2, reads DGGITQSPKYLFRKEGQNVTLSCEQNLNHDAMYWYRQDPGQGLRLIYYSQIVNDFQKGDIAEGYSVSREKKESFPLTVTSAQKNPTAFYLCALMRDTGELFFGEGSRLTVL.